A selection of T cell receptor beta chains follows, all from one sample in a study of shared clonotypes between healthy human individuals. Sequencing used immunoSEQ multiplex PCR; TCRdb keeps in-frame clones, though not all of them. The data contain 2,100,000 or so clones, around 95% of them seen just once; the ten biggest clones take up around 0.13%. The sequenced sample consisted of naive CD4+ T cells sorted from blood. The receptors derive from a man aged 18 to 30 in good health. Each CDR3 is given without its conserved first and last residue.

TRBV6-5	TRBJ2-3	ASSYSSKDTQY
TRBV6-1	TRBJ2-7	ASSGYRTPGAYEQY
TRBV29-1	TRBJ1-2	SVEVGYYGYT
TRBV4-3	TRBJ1-6	ASSQETGLNSPLH
TRBV5-1	TRBJ2-7	ASSPGTSNPNEQY
TRBV7-6	TRBJ2-6	ASSPFGAGVPPGANVLT
TRBV7-2	TRBJ1-5	ASSSGSGGQPQH
TRBV7-9	TRBJ2-3	ASSLAGLQQGTQY
TRBV28	TRBJ2-3	ASSFAGGDTDTQY
TRBV10-3	TRBJ1-2	AISDAGQTNYGYT
TRBV19	TRBJ2-7	ASSTSSGSYSYEQY
TRBV2	TRBJ2-6	ASSEPGSGANVLT
TRBV5-1	TRBJ2-5	ASLGRGQETQY
TRBV5-1	TRBJ2-2	ASSLSGTTNTGELF
TRBV5-1	TRBJ1-2	ASSSTGSSGYT
TRBV5-1	TRBJ2-5	ASSLNGQAKETQY
TRBV27	TRBJ2-3	ASRGGGKGTDTQY
TRBV7-2	TRBJ1-1	ASSNTGIATEAF
TRBV30	TRBJ2-7	AWTGPNTYEQY
TRBV7-2	TRBJ1-2	ASSYPGQGIHGYT
TRBV5-4	TRBJ2-5	ASSFGLAGGSQETQY
TRBV28	TRBJ2-1	ASTRGDRGRGAQF
TRBV4-3	TRBJ2-1	ASSQDLASGPYNEQF
TRBV5-1	TRBJ2-7	ASGIKQGAVEQY
TRBV5-4	TRBJ2-5	ASSLRTSGLQETQY
TRBV7-9	TRBJ1-3	ASSPTDFSGNTIY
TRBV9	TRBJ1-1	ASSVRANTEAF
TRBV29-1	TRBJ1-1	SVRAGNGEAF
TRBV21-1	TRBJ1-2	ASSKWRRPYGYT
TRBV6-5	TRBJ1-1	ASSPTYSTEAF
TRBV7-2	TRBJ1-6	ASSLGRESPLH
TRBV29-1	TRBJ2-1	SVEPRDYVSYNEQF
TRBV30	TRBJ2-2	AWSQGRGAGELF
TRBV6-1	TRBJ2-7	ASSERDRGIWGYEQY
TRBV5-1	TRBJ1-1	ASSFHPRDTNTEAF
TRBV30	TRBJ2-7	AYSSGLGKGAYEQY
TRBV5-1	TRBJ2-2	ASSGTGQAANTGELF
TRBV16	TRBJ2-5	ASSPSSGYRETQY
TRBV6-1	TRBJ2-1	ASRGAGTYNEQF
TRBV5-4	TRBJ2-7	ASSWDRGRNEQY
TRBV4-1	TRBJ1-4	ASSRGGNEKLF
TRBV5-1	TRBJ2-5	ASSPLGTGGSETQY
TRBV28	TRBJ1-4	ASTLRSGREKLF
TRBV7-9	TRBJ1-6	ASTRAGENSPLH